A single sample is the source of the 31 T cell receptor beta chains below, sequenced in a study of blood T cells in healthy people across ages. Using a J-beta primer mix together with a sample-barcoded 5' primer, a second PCR was run for roughly 6 to 12 cycles. From the 5' RACE reads, TCRdb called clonotypes with MiXCR, one entry per CDR3 protein. This table has 1.5 million to 2 million distinct CDR3 sequences, approximately 28% appearing once. What was sequenced was blood. The origin of the receptors is a young woman in good health.

The chain is built from TRBV27 and TRBJ2-5, with 8 bases that match TRBD1. The CDR3 extends over 13 amino acids. The germline V gene encodes CDR1 MNHEY and CDR2 SMNVEV (reference sequence). After removal of 5 bases from V and 11 bases from J, the junction contained 10 bases not matched to a gene. CDR3 region: CASSIPDRVAQYF. CDR3 in DNA: TGTGCCAGCAGTATCCCGGACAGGGTAGCGCAGTACTTC.

The rearrangement joins TRBV18 to TRBJ1-4, with TRBD1 matching over 10 bases. The junction had 6 bases not matched to a gene; V was cut back by 3 bases and J by 8 bases. Per germline, CDR1 KGHSH and CDR2 LQKENI. The CDR3 consists of 15 residues. CDR3 in DNA: TGTGCCAGCTCACCCGCCGGGACAGGGGCCGAAAAACTGTTTTTT. Protein sequence: CASSPAGTGAEKLFF.

This clonotype was seen repeatedly, ten times or more. The chain combines TRBV5-1 with TRBJ2-7; D possibly corresponds to TRBD2 (5 bases). Trimming stripped 0 bases from V and 7 bases from J, with 11 bases between. This CDR3 contains 13 residues. Germline CDR1 SGHRS, CDR2 YFSETQ. The CDR3 DNA reads as TGCGCCAGCAGCTTGGACCCAAGGAGGGAGCAGTACTTC. This sequence encodes CASSLDPRREQYF. Complete variable domain (other parts from reference TRBV5-1 and TRBJ2-7): KAGVTQTPRYLIKTRGQQVTLSCSPISGHRSVSWYQQTPGQGLQFLFEYFSETQRNKGNFPGRFSGRQFSNSRSEMNVSTLELGDSALYLCASSLDPRREQYFGPGTRLTVT.

This clonotype was counted at least ten times. The genes are TRBV9 and TRBJ2-3; D not certain. The CDR3 length is 13 residues. The germline gives CDR1 SGDLS, CDR2 YYNGEE. V dropped 0 bases and J dropped 4 bases, with 6 bases sitting between them. The CDR3 loop is CASSVDGPDTQYF. CDR3 sequence (DNA): TGTGCCAGCAGCGTAGACGGTCCAGATACGCAGTATTTT.

This clonotype was observed a handful of times. This rearrangement joins TRBV24-1 to TRBJ2-1; the D gene could be TRBD1 or TRBD2 (6 bases each). Germline V gene sequence: CDR1 KGHDR, CDR2 SFDVKD. V lost 5 bases and J lost 0, with 16 bases in between. This CDR3 spans 17 amino acids. The CDR3 nucleotides are TGTGCCACCAGTGCCGCCTCCGGGGGCAGCTCCTACAATGAGCAGTTCTTC. This gives the protein CATSAASGGSSYNEQFF.

The sample holds many counts of this clonotype. V is TRBV13 and J is TRBJ2-6, with unresolved D. The germline V gene has CDR1 PRHDT and CDR2 FYEKMQ (reference sequence). CDR3 length: 16 residues. The V end lost 5 bases, the J end lost 1 base, and 12 bases lay between the germline ends. CDR3 residues: CASSPFAQSGANVLTF. In DNA form, the CDR3 reads TGTGCCAGCAGCCCGTTTGCCCAATCTGGGGCCAACGTCCTGACTTTC.

The chain carries TRBV7-2 and TRBJ2-7; D is unclear. V lost 1 base and J 2 bases, leaving 12 bases between the germline ends. The germline CDR1 and CDR2 sequences are SGHTA and FQGNSA. CDR3 size: 15 residues. CDR3: CASSLVAGNTYEQYF. CDR3 coding DNA: TGTGCCAGCAGCTTAGTGGCCGGAAACACCTACGAGCAGTACTTC.

This clonotype was recorded a few times. J is TRBJ2-3 and V is TRBV28; possibly TRBD1 or TRBD2 for D (5 bases each). The CDR3 extends over 13 amino acids. V gave up 7 bases and J gave up 3 bases, with 11 bases separating them. Germline lookup yields CDR1 MDHEN and CDR2 SYDVKM. In DNA form, the CDR3 reads TGTGCCAGCATCGGGGCCCGGACAGATACGCAGTATTTT. This translates into CASIGARTDTQYF.

This clonotype was seen ten or more times. The rearrangement links TRBV29-1 to TRBJ1-4; unclear D gene. Germline CDR1 reads SQVTM; CDR2 reads ANQGSEA. V was trimmed by 4 bases and J by 4 bases, leaving 10 bases between them. CDR3 size: 13 residues. CDR3 bases: TGCAGCGTTGTCGGTCGGAGTAATGAAAAACTGTTTTTT. This codes for CSVVGRSNEKLFF.

The chain has TRBV6-1 and TRBJ2-2; 7 bases line up with TRBD1. V shed 5 bases, J shed 4 bases, and the junction held 7 bases outside the gene matches. Germline V gene data show CDR1 as MNHNS and CDR2 as SASEGT. The CDR3 is made up of 15 amino acids. The CDR3 protein is CASSRQGFGTGELFF. CDR3 coding DNA: TGTGCCAGCAGTCGACAGGGCTTTGGCACCGGGGAGCTGTTTTTT.

This chain links TRBV5-1 with TRBJ2-5, with TRBD2 as a possible D gene (6 bases). The J call is doubtful: the DNA matches TRBJ2-7 better. Per the germline V gene, CDR1 is SGHRS and CDR2 is YFSETQ. The CDR3 has 16 amino acids. CDR3 nucleotides: TGCGCCAGCAGCTTGATGGCGTCTAGCGTAAATGACGAGCAGTACTTC. This codes for CASSLMASSVNDEQYF.

The chain has TRBV12-3 or TRBV12-4 and TRBJ2-5; a possible D gene is TRBD2 (5 bases). This CDR3 contains 14 residues. The germline V and J ends were trimmed by 8 bases and 11 bases, with 24 bases remaining between them. Here the CDR3 reads CASHGELETNEQYF. The CDR3 coding sequence is TGTGCCAGCCATGGGGAGCTAGAGACAAATGAGCAGTACTTC.

The J gene is TRBJ2-1, the V gene TRBV6-2 or TRBV6-3, with a possible D match to TRBD2 (5 bases). This CDR3 comprises 14 residues. Germline CDR1 is MNHEY and CDR2 is SVGEGT. V shed 7 bases and J shed 6 bases, with 16 bases lying between them. The CDR3 sequence: CASIRTGPSNEQFF. The CDR3 nucleotides are TGTGCCAGCATTAGGACTGGGCCCAGCAATGAGCAGTTCTTC.

A few counts support this clonotype. V gene TRBV11-2 combines with J gene TRBJ2-1; TRBD2 matches 8 bases. The germline V gene has CDR1 SGHAT and CDR2 FQNNGV. V trimming: 4 bases; J trimming: 5 bases; junction bases outside the gene matches: 22. This CDR3 spans 20 amino acids. CDR3 sequence: CASSSRKGSKRGTYHNEQFF. CDR3 DNA: TGTGCCAGCAGCTCCCGCAAAGGGTCAAAGCGGGGGACGTACCACAATGAGCAGTTCTTC.

The chain employs TRBV7-9 and TRBJ1-5; D not certain. This CDR3 is 13 amino acids long. V lost 5 bases and J 3 bases, leaving 8 bases between the germline ends. Germline CDR1 SEHNR, CDR2 FQNEAQ (reference sequence). The CDR3 spells CASSPNPNQPQHF. CDR3 DNA sequence: TGTGCCAGCAGCCCCAACCCCAATCAGCCCCAGCATTTT.

A few counts support this clonotype. DNA for the CDR3: TGTGCCAGCAGTTTGGGTGGACAGGGAGTTCAGCCCCAGCATTTT. This encodes CASSLGGQGVQPQHF. This chain joins TRBV27 and TRBJ1-5; 8 bases map to TRBD1. CDR1 MNHEY and CDR2 SMNVEV come from the germline V gene (reference sequence). Losses at the gene ends were 3 bases for V and 6 bases for J; bases not matched to a gene: 7. The CDR3 length is 15 residues.

This clonotype was observed a few times. This chain connects TRBV27 to TRBJ2-1, with 10 positions matching TRBD2. The germline V gene encodes CDR1 MNHEY and CDR2 SMNVEV (reference sequence). J gave up 8 bases and V 6 bases, and 10 bases lay outside the gene matches. The CDR3 extends over 15 amino acids. The CDR3 nucleotides read TGTGCCAGCAGAACCGGGACTAGCGTCTCCCATGAGCAGTTCTTC. It translates to CASRTGTSVSHEQFF.

The V gene is TRBV20-1, the J gene TRBJ1-2, with D unresolved. The CDR3 sequence is 13 residues long. Per germline, CDR1 DFQATT and CDR2 SNEGSKA (reference sequence). Trimming pared 8 bases from V and 0 bases from J, leaving 13 bases between. The CDR3 coding sequence is TGCAGTCCTCGGCCTTCGACTAACTATGGCTACACCTTC. Translation gives CSPRPSTNYGYTF.

The chain couples TRBV18 to TRBJ1-1; possibly TRBD1 for D (6 bases). CDR3 length: 16 amino acids. Germline loops: CDR1 KGHSH, CDR2 LQKENI. Trimming removed 3 bases from V and 11 bases from J, with 25 bases in between. The CDR3 region has the DNA TGTGCCAGCTCACCGTACAGGGCAGGACCTGTGGCTTGGGCTTTCTTT. Its protein product is CASSPYRAGPVAWAFF.

The rearrangement joins TRBV5-1 to TRBJ2-5, with D possibly being TRBD1 or TRBD2 (5 bases each). The CDR3 contains 15 residues. Trimming took off 2 bases at V and 3 bases at J, with 14 bases between the two ends. CDR1 SGHRS and CDR2 YFSETQ come from the germline V gene. CDR3 bases: TGCGCCAGCAGCTTAGGGGCGGGTCAAAAAGAGACCCAGTACTTC. It yields the protein CASSLGAGQKETQYF. Full variable domain (outside the CDR3, taken from reference TRBV5-1 and TRBJ2-5): KAGVTQTPRYLIKTRGQQVTLSCSPISGHRSVSWYQQTPGQGLQFLFEYFSETQRNKGNFPGRFSGRQFSNSRSEMNVSTLELGDSALYLCASSLGAGQKETQYFGPGTRLLVL.

Ten or more counts support this clonotype. V usage is TRBV2 and J usage is TRBJ2-5; unclear D gene. The V end was cut by 4 bases, the J end by 1 base, with 7 bases between. This CDR3 is built from 13 residues. The V gene's germline CDR1 is SNHLY and CDR2 FYNNEI. CDR3 sequence reads: CASSVNRQETQYF. CDR3 sequence (DNA): TGTGCCAGCAGTGTGAACCGCCAAGAGACCCAGTACTTC.

This chain joins TRBV12-5 and TRBJ2-3; D uncertain. Looked up from germline, CDR1 is LGHNT and CDR2 is FRNRAP. The ends were cut back, 9 bases at V and 6 bases at J, with 13 bases in the middle. The CDR3 covers 12 residues. The CDR3 sequence: CASARTWDTQYF. The CDR3 nucleotides are TGTGCTAGCGCGCGTACTTGGGATACGCAGTATTTT.

This clonotype appeared a few times. This chain's CDR3 is CASSPGTGGFGFF. CDR3 sequence (DNA): TGTGCCAGCAGCCCCGGGACAGGGGGATTCGGTTTCTTT. The rearrangement joins TRBV6-1 to TRBJ1-1; 11 bases fit TRBD1. Germline CDR1 reads MNHNS; CDR2 reads SASEGT. This CDR3 is 13 amino acids long. V shed 6 bases, J shed 13 bases, and the junction held 10 bases outside the gene matches.

The chain joins TRBV5-6 to TRBJ1-2, with D hard to call. Germline values: CDR1 SGHDT, CDR2 YYEEEE. CDR3 length: 12 residues. Trimming cost V 4 bases and J 6 bases, with 10 bases left between them. In DNA form, the CDR3 reads TGTGCCAGCAGCGTGGACGTTCATGGCTACACCTTC. This sequence encodes CASSVDVHGYTF.

The chain recombines TRBV5-1 with TRBJ2-5, with 12 bases matching TRBD2. Germline CDR1 is SGHRS and CDR2 is YFSETQ. The V segment lost 4 bases and the J segment 5 bases; nucleotides outside the gene matches: 12. There are 17 residues in the CDR3. CDR3 sequence (DNA): TGCGCCAGCAGCGGGACTAGCGGGTTCCGACGGGGGGAGACCCAGTACTTC. Encoded protein: CASSGTSGFRRGETQYF.

This clonotype came up many times. The chain is built from TRBV24-1 and TRBJ1-2; the D is unclear. The V end lost 7 bases, the J end lost 5 bases, and 13 bases lay between the germline ends. Per germline, CDR1 KGHDR and CDR2 SFDVKD. The CDR3 consists of 13 residues. CDR3 DNA sequence: TGTGCCACCAGCCTCAAGTTCCCTTATGGCTACACCTTC. Its translation: CATSLKFPYGYTF.

This clonotype was recorded a few times. The chain joins TRBV20-1 to TRBJ2-1; the match to TRBD2 covers 7 bases. Germline loops: CDR1 DFQATT, CDR2 SNEGSKA (reference sequence). V was pared by 0 bases and J by 6 bases, with 14 bases of the junction left unmatched. The CDR3 runs 17 residues. The CDR3 is CSARDLGGGPIGNEQFF. The CDR3 DNA is TGCAGTGCTAGAGATCTTGGGGGAGGGCCGATAGGCAATGAGCAGTTCTTC.

The table lists this clonotype with a few counts. For the CDR3, the DNA is TGCAGCGTTGAAACCGGGGGCTGGAATGGCTACACCTTC. Its protein is CSVETGGWNGYTF. The chain couples TRBV29-1 to TRBJ1-2, with a possible D match to TRBD1 (6 bases). The CDR3 contains 13 residues. Trimming shortened V by 2 bases and J by 6 bases, and 13 bases separated the two germline ends. Germline V gene data show CDR1 as SQVTM and CDR2 as ANQGSEA.

V gene TRBV27 combines with J gene TRBJ2-5; 11 bases are a match to TRBD2. In germline, CDR1 is MNHEY, CDR2 SMNVEV (reference sequence). J was trimmed by 1 base and V by 6 bases; bases with no gene match: 4. CDR3 size: 15 residues. The CDR3 loop is CASRLAGAFQETQYF. CDR3 nucleotides: TGTGCCAGCAGACTAGCGGGGGCGTTCCAAGAGACCCAGTACTTC.

A note on this clonotype: One junction end disagrees with the germline gene, perhaps due to a read error. The chain employs TRBV7-2 and TRBJ2-7; no clear D gene. This CDR3 is built from 16 residues. Looked up from germline, CDR1 is SGHTA and CDR2 is FQGNSA. The CDR3 bases are TGTGCCGGCAGCTCAGCCACCCAGCCAAGGGCCTACGAGCAGTACTTC. Amino acids: CAGSSATQPRAYEQYF.

The V and J genes are TRBV7-9 and TRBJ1-1; 7 bases are a match to TRBD1. The length of the CDR3 is 14 residues. V gave up 1 base and J gave up 10 bases; unmatched junction bases: 9. Germline CDR1 reads SEHNR; CDR2 reads FQNEAQ (reference sequence). The CDR3 nucleotides are TGTGCCAGCAGCTTAGAACGGGACAGCCACTCAGCTTTCTTT. Protein sequence: CASSLERDSHSAFF.